This TCR beta chain was identified in a study of shared clonotypes between healthy human individuals. Study details: There were three CD4 naive, three CD4 memory, two CD8 naive and one CD8 memory plates per donor. Study observations and caveats: Sequencing depth was a factor that was expected to affect clonotype sharing among donors. In the sorted subsets, rarefaction showed sequencing was incomplete despite large depth.

Sequenced by immunoSEQ multiplex PCR; TCRdb stores in-frame clones only, minus some. The data show under 1,100,000 clones, with about 75% seen just once and roughly 1.4% held by the top ten. Germline lookup yields CDR1 SGHRS and CDR2 YFSETQ. The CDR3 spans 15 residues. Between the trimmed V and J ends, which lost 0 bases and 5 bases, there was a span of 14 bases. This clone came up once. Its antigen is as yet unknown. This chain connects TRBV5-1 to TRBJ2-5; D assignment may be TRBD1 or TRBD2 (6 bases each). The sequence was obtained from a young man in good health. The specimen sequenced was memory CD4+ T cells sorted from blood. Subset in this sample: CD45RA-negative fraction. CDR3 DNA sequence: TGCGCCAGCAGCTTGGAGGGGGGAATGCGGGAGACCCAGTACTTC. The encoded protein is CASSLEGGMRETQYF.